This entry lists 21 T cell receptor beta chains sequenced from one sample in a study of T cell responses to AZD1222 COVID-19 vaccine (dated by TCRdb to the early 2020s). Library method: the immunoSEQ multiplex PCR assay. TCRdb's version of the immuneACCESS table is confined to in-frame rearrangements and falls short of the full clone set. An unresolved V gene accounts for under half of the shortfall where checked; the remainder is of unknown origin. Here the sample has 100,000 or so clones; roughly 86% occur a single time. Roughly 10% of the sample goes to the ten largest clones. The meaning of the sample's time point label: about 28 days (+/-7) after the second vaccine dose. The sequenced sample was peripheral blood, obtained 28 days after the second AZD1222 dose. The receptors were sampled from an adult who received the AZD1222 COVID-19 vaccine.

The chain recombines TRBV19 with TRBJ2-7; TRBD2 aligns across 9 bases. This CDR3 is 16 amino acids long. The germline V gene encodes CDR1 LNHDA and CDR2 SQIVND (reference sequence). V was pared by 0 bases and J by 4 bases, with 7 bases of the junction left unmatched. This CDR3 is CASSIDLAGGPYEQYF. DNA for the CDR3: TGTGCCAGTAGTATAGATCTGGCGGGAGGGCCGTACGAGCAGTACTTC.

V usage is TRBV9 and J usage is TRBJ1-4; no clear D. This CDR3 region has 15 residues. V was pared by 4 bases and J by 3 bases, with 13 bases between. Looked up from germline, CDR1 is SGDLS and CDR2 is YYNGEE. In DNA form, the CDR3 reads TGTGCCAGCAGCCCGACGAGGGCACCTAATGAAAAACTGTTTTTT. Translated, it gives CASSPTRAPNEKLFF.

The CDR3 sequence is CASSPITIAGGPYNEQFF. CDR3 nucleotide sequence: TGTGCCAGCTCACCTATCACGATAGCGGGGGGGCCCTACAATGAGCAGTTCTTC. The chain has TRBV18 and TRBJ2-1; 11 bases map to TRBD2. CDR3 size: 18 residues. The V gene end was trimmed by 3 bases and the J gene end by 2 bases; junction bases not matched to a gene: 9. The germline V gene has CDR1 KGHSH and CDR2 LQKENI.

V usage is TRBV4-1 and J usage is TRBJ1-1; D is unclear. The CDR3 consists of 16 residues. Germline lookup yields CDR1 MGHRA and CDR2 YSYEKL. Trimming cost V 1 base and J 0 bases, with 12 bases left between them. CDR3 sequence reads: CASSQARALMNTEAFF. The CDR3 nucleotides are TGCGCCAGCAGCCAAGCGCGGGCGCTGATGAACACTGAAGCTTTCTTT.

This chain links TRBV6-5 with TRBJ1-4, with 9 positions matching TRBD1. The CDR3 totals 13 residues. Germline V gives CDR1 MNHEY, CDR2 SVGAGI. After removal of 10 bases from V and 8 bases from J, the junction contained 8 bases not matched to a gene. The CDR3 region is CATMTGGREKLFF. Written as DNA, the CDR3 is TGTGCCACCATGACAGGGGGAAGAGAAAAACTGTTTTTT.

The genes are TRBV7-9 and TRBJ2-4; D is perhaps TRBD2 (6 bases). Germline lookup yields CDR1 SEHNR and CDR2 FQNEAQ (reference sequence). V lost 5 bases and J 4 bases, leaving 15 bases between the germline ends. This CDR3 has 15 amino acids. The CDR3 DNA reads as TGTGCCAGCAGCCAACTCAGCGGGCCTAAAAACATTCAGTACTTC. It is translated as CASSQLSGPKNIQYF.

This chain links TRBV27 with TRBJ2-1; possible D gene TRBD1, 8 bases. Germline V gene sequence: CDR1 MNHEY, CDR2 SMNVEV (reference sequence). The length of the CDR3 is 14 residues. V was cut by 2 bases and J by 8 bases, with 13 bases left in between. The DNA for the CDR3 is TGTGCCAGCAGTTTAGGACAGGGAGGGCATGAGCAGTTCTTC. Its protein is CASSLGQGGHEQFF.

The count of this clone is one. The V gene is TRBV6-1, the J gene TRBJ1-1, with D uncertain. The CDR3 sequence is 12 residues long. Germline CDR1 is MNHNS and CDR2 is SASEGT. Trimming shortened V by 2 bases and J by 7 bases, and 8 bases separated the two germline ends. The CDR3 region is CASSELGSEAFF. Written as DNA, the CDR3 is TGTGCCAGCAGTGAATTGGGCAGTGAAGCTTTCTTT.

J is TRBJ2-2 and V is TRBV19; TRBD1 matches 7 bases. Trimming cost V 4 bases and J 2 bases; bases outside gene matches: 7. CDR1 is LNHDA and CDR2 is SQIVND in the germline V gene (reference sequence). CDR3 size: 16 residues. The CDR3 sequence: CASSNDRVVNTGELFF. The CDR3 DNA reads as TGTGCCAGTAGTAACGACAGGGTGGTCAACACCGGGGAGCTGTTTTTT.

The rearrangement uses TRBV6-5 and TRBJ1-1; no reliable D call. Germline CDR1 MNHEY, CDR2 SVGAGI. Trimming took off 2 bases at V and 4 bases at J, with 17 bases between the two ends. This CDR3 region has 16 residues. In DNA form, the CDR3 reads TGTGCCAGCAGTTACGACACTCCTGGGTCGGGCACTGAAGCTTTCTTT. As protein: CASSYDTPGSGTEAFF.

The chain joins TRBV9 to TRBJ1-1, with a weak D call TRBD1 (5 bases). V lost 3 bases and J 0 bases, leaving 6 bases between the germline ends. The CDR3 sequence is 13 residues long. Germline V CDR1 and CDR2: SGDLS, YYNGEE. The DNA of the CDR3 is TGTGCCAGCAGCGAAGGGGTGAACACTGAAGCTTTCTTT. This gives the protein CASSEGVNTEAFF.

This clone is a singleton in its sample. The CDR3 DNA reads as TGTGCCAGCAGCTACGGGGGTGAGCAGTTCTTC. Encoded protein: CASSYGGEQFF. The chain carries TRBV7-2 and TRBJ2-1; D might be TRBD2 (6 bases). V lost 4 bases and J lost 9, with 7 bases in between. This CDR3 contains 11 residues. The germline CDR1 and CDR2 sequences are SGHTA and FQGNSA.

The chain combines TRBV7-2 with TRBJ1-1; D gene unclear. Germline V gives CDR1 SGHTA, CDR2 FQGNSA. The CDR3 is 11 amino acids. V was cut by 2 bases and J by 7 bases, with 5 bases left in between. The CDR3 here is CASSLKVEAFF. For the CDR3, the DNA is TGTGCCAGCAGCTTAAAGGTTGAAGCTTTCTTT.

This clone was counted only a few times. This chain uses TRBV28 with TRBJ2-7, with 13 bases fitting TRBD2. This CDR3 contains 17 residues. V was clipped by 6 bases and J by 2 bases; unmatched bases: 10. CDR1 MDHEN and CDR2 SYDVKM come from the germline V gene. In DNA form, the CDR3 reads TGTGCCAGCAGACTAGCGGGAGGGCCGGTTGGAGCCTACGAGCAGTACTTC. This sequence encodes CASRLAGGPVGAYEQYF.

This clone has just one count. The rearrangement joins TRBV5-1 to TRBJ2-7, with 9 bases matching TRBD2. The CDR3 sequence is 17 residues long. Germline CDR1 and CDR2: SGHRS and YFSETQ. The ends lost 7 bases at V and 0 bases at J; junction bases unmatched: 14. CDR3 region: CASSSWVAGANSYEQYF. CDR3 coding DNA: TGCGCCAGCTCCTCATGGGTAGCGGGGGCCAACTCCTACGAGCAGTACTTC.

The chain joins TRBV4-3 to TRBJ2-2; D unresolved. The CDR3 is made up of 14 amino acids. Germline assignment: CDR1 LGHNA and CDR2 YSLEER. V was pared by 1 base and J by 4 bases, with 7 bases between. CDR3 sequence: CASSQGAGTGELFF. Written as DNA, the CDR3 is TGCGCCAGCAGCCAAGGGGCAGGCACCGGGGAGCTGTTTTTT.

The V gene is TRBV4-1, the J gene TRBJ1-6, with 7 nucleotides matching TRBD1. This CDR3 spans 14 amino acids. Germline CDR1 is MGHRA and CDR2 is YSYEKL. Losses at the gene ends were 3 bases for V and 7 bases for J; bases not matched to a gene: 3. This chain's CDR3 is CASSHTGANSPLHF. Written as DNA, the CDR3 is TGCGCCAGCAGCCACACAGGGGCGAATTCACCCCTCCACTTT.

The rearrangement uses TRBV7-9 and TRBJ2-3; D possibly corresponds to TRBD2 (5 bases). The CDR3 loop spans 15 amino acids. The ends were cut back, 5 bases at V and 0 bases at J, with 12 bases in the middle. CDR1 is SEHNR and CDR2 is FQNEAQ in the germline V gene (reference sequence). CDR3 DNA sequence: TGTGCCAGCAGCCCGCCCGGGGTTAGCACAGATACGCAGTATTTT. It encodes CASSPPGVSTDTQYF.

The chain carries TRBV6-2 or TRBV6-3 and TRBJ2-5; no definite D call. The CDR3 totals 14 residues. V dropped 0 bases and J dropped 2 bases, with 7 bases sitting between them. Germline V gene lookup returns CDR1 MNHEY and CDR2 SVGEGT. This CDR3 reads CASSYSRAQETQYF. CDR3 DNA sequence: TGTGCCAGCAGTTACTCGAGAGCTCAAGAGACCCAGTACTTC.

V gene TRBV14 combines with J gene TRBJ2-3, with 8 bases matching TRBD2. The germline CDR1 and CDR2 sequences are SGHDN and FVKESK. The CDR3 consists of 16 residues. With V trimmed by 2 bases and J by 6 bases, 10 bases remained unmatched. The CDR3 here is CASSQWSGSMVDTQYF. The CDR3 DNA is TGTGCCAGCAGCCAATGGAGCGGGAGTATGGTGGATACGCAGTATTTT.

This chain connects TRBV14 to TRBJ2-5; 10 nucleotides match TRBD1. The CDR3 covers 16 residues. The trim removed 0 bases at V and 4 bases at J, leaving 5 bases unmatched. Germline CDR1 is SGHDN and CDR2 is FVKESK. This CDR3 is CASSQDLGQGGETQYF. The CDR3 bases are TGTGCCAGCAGCCAAGATCTAGGACAGGGGGGAGAGACCCAGTACTTC.